The entry below gives a single T cell receptor beta chain sequence along with its context. The CDR3 covers 12 residues. The germline CDR1 and CDR2 sequences are MNHEY and SVGEGT. Trimming took off 2 bases at V and 5 bases at J, with 3 bases between the two ends. Profiling relied on immunoSEQ multiplex PCR, and the TCRdb table lists in-frame clones only, not all of them. This table has about 36,000 clones, approximately 80% appearing once. This entry comes from a study of blood T cell repertoires in COVID-19. Study-wide context: COVID-19 samples from acute and convalescent phases originated in the United States, Italy and Spain. Sources were T cells, B-cell-depleted T cells, or PBMCs; the material itself was cDNA or gDNA.

The receptor comes from a human donor in a cohort sampled during active or convalescent COVID-19. The donor label of this sample is uncertain. This chain connects TRBV6-2 or TRBV6-3 to TRBJ1-4; D unclear. The sequenced sample was peripheral blood. As DNA, the CDR3 is TGTGCCAGCAGTTACCTGAATGAAAAACTGTTTTTT. It specifies CASSYLNEKLFF.